The 30 T cell receptor beta chains presented below share a single source sample, sequenced in a study of T cell repertoires in cytomegalovirus infection (dated 2019 in TCRdb). Their cognate antigens are unknown. This specimen's treatment or condition label, interpreted: in vitro stimulation with specific CMV peptide epitopes to enrich CMV-specific T cells. The sequencer was an Illumina HiSeq 1500. TCRdb trimmed the raw reads at Q25, called clones with MiXCR and kept productive beta chains. Rows with a matching CDR3 protein are joined into one entry that keeps the most common DNA and genes. This sample is represented by around 900,000 distinct CDR3 sequences; more than 25% of them were singletons. The top ten clones comprise over 13% of the sample. Specimen: cultured CD8+ T cells from PBMCs, collected from culture after CMV antigen stimulation. The receptors stem from a human donor in good health (CMV status not recorded). Some clones in this sample may be carry-over from other donors' samples.

The gene calls are TRBV7-9 and TRBJ2-3, with D perhaps TRBD1 (5 bases). The CDR3 spans 13 residues. Trimming shortened V by 6 bases and J by 5 bases, and 12 bases separated the two germline ends. Germline values: CDR1 SEHNR, CDR2 FQNEAQ (reference sequence). In DNA form, the CDR3 reads TGTGCCAGCAGACCGAAGGGGAAAGATACGCAGTATTTT. Residues: CASRPKGKDTQYF.

The chain carries TRBV11-3 and TRBJ2-5; 9 nucleotides line up with TRBD1. Trimming at V came to 4 bases and at J to 2 bases, leaving 8 bases not matched to a gene. Germline CDR1 and CDR2: SGHNT and YENEEA. The CDR3 is made up of 16 amino acids. Here the CDR3 DNA reads TGTGCCAGCAGCTCGTGGACAGGGGAGAGGCAAGAGACCCAGTACTTC. Translating it yields CASSSWTGERQETQYF.

The J gene is TRBJ2-7, the V gene TRBV27; no firm D call. CDR1 is MNHEY and CDR2 is SMNVEV in the germline V gene (reference sequence). V was clipped by 4 bases and J by 0 bases, with 10 bases between them. The length of the CDR3 is 14 residues. CDR3 sequence: CASSWAADSYEQYF. The DNA for the CDR3 is TGTGCCAGCAGTTGGGCCGCGGACTCCTACGAGCAGTACTTC.

This clonotype was picked up many times. The CDR3 spells CASSQTSGGADTQYF. Written as DNA, the CDR3 is TGTGCCAGCAGCCAAACTAGCGGGGGGGCCGATACGCAGTATTTT. J is TRBJ2-3 and V is TRBV14, with 13 bases identical to TRBD2. Germline lookup yields CDR1 SGHDN and CDR2 FVKESK. The CDR3 is 15 amino acids. The V gene end was trimmed by 2 bases and the J gene end by 6 bases; junction bases not matched to a gene: 2.

This sequence joins TRBV6-6 and TRBJ2-7; 9 positions agree with TRBD1. Trimming at V came to 8 bases and at J to 5 bases, leaving 13 bases not matched to a gene. The CDR3 is made up of 15 amino acids. Per the germline V gene, CDR1 is MNHNY and CDR2 is SVGAGI (reference sequence). The CDR3 DNA reads as TGTGCCAGCGGTCCCCTGGGGACAGGGAGCGACGAGCAGTACTTC. Protein sequence: CASGPLGTGSDEQYF.

The table lists this clonotype with a few counts. This rearrangement joins TRBV6-1 to TRBJ2-1; no reliable D call. The CDR3 spans 10 residues. Germline V CDR1 and CDR2: MNHNS, SASEGT. The V gene lost 10 bases and the J gene lost 7 bases, with 8 bases spanning the gap. The CDR3 DNA reads as TGTGCCACCCGCTTGAATGAGCAGTTCTTC. This encodes CATRLNEQFF.

This chain connects TRBV6-6 to TRBJ1-2; 7 nucleotides align to TRBD1. The CDR3 sequence is 11 residues long. V was pared by 7 bases and J by 7 bases, with 3 bases of the junction left unmatched. Germline V gene data show CDR1 as MNHNY and CDR2 as SVGAGI (reference sequence). CDR3 region: CASTDRVGYTF. In DNA form, the CDR3 reads TGTGCCAGCACCGACAGGGTTGGCTACACCTTC.

There are a few counts of this clonotype. The chain is built from TRBV6-6 and TRBJ1-2; D is unresolved. The length of the CDR3 is 16 residues. Germline CDR1 and CDR2: MNHNY and SVGAGI (reference sequence). V lost 0 bases, J lost 6 bases, and 17 bases lay in between. The CDR3 spells CASSYSGQESFNGYTF. The CDR3 region has the DNA TGTGCCAGCAGTTACTCTGGGCAGGAGTCTTTCAATGGCTACACCTTC.

This chain connects TRBV6-5 to TRBJ2-3, with 7 positions matching TRBD2. V gave up 5 bases and J gave up 3 bases; unmatched junction bases: 11. The CDR3 has 16 residues. Germline V gene data show CDR1 as MNHEY and CDR2 as SVGAGI. The CDR3 spells CASSLWGGPGTDTQYF. In DNA form, the CDR3 reads TGTGCCAGCAGTCTATGGGGAGGGCCAGGGACAGATACGCAGTATTTT.

This clonotype was detected a few times. The chain carries TRBV3-1 and TRBJ2-7, with TRBD1 as a possible D gene (6 bases). The germline gives CDR1 LGHDT, CDR2 YNNKEL (reference sequence). V dropped 4 bases and J dropped 2 bases, with 12 bases sitting between them. This CDR3 contains 14 residues. In DNA, the CDR3 is TGTGCCAGCAGCCCTGGGACACCAACCTACGAGCAGTACGTC. It specifies CASSPGTPTYEQYV.

The chain is built from TRBV9 and TRBJ1-6; 10 bases are shared with TRBD1. J was trimmed by 9 bases and V by 0 bases; bases with no gene match: 3. Per germline, CDR1 SGDLS and CDR2 YYNGEE. The CDR3 is 15 residues long. The CDR3 loop is CASSVDGTGASPLHF. CDR3 nucleotide sequence: TGTGCCAGCAGCGTAGACGGGACAGGGGCTTCACCCCTCCACTTT. Full variable domain (remainder filled in from reference TRBV9 and TRBJ1-6): DSGVTQTPKHLITATGQRVTLRCSPRSGDLSVYWYQQSLDQGLQFLIQYYNGEERAKGNILERFSAQQFPDLHSELNLSSLELGDSALYFCASSVDGTGASPLHFGNGTRLTVT.

In this sample, this clonotype turned up a few times. The rearrangement uses TRBV7-9 and TRBJ1-1; no clear D. Germline CDR1 reads SEHNR; CDR2 reads FQNEAQ (reference sequence). The length of the CDR3 is 13 residues. V lost 5 bases and J lost 4, with 11 bases in between. CDR3 DNA sequence: TGTGCCAGCAGCCTAGTGTGGGGCACTGAAGCTTTCTTT. Its protein product is CASSLVWGTEAFF.

V is TRBV18 and J is TRBJ1-3; D uncertain. V was clipped by 4 bases and J by 7 bases, with 26 bases between them. The CDR3 sequence is 18 residues long. The germline CDR1 and CDR2 sequences are KGHSH and LQKENI. The CDR3 DNA reads TGTGCCAGCTCACAACCAAGTAACACGGGCGTTTTTGGGAACACCATATATTTT. It yields the protein CASSQPSNTGVFGNTIYF.

In its sample, this clonotype was seen many times. V usage is TRBV6-1 and J usage is TRBJ2-2; D is perhaps TRBD2 (5 bases). Germline values: CDR1 MNHNS, CDR2 SASEGT. Trimming cost V 6 bases and J 6 bases, with 11 bases left between them. CDR3 length: 13 amino acids. Here the CDR3 DNA reads TGTGCCAGCAGACCGGAGGCGTCCGGGGAGCTGTTTTTT. Its protein is CASRPEASGELFF.

The chain carries TRBV7-8 and TRBJ2-1; D is ambiguous. V lost 5 bases and J lost 4, with 15 bases in between. The CDR3 runs to 15 residues. Germline CDR1 reads SGHVS; CDR2 reads FQNEAQ. The CDR3 here is CASSENRNLYNEQFF. For the CDR3, the DNA is TGTGCCAGCAGCGAGAACAGAAACCTTTACAATGAGCAGTTCTTC.

This clonotype was counted only a few times. The rearrangement uses TRBV7-9 and TRBJ2-6; D is unresolved. Per the germline V gene, CDR1 is SEHNR and CDR2 is FQNEAQ (reference sequence). Deletions cut 11 bases from V and 0 bases from J, with 11 bases between. The CDR3 loop spans 14 amino acids. CDR3 DNA: TGTGCCGGAGATGGCGTCTCTGGGGCCAACGTCCTGACTTTC. It translates to CAGDGVSGANVLTF.

This chain joins TRBV5-1 and TRBJ2-1; D is unresolved. This CDR3 contains 17 residues. V shed 2 bases and J shed 0 bases, with 15 bases lying between them. CDR1 is SGHRS and CDR2 is YFSETQ in the germline V gene. In nucleotides, the CDR3 is TGCGCCAGCAGCTTCCGGTCGATTCGTAGCTCCTACAATGAGCAGTTCTTC. This gives the protein CASSFRSIRSSYNEQFF.

This sequence joins TRBV2 and TRBJ2-3; no definite D call. There are 15 residues in the CDR3. Germline V gene data show CDR1 as SNHLY and CDR2 as FYNNEI. V lost 1 base and J lost 0, with 8 bases in between. CDR3 DNA sequence: TGTGCCAGCAGTGAAGGAGAAGCTAGCACAGATACGCAGTATTTT. Its translation is CASSEGEASTDTQYF.

The V and J genes are TRBV15 and TRBJ2-1; 7 bases agree with TRBD1. This CDR3 is built from 14 residues. J lost 6 bases, V lost 0 bases, and 2 bases had no gene match. The germline V gene encodes CDR1 LNHNV and CDR2 YYDKDF (reference sequence). As DNA, the CDR3 is TGTGCCACCAGCAGAGAGGCAGGGGGCAATGAGCAGTTCTTC. This gives the protein CATSREAGGNEQFF. Full variable domain (rest looked up from reference TRBV15 and TRBJ2-1): DAMVIQNPRYQVTQFGKPVTLSCSQTLNHNVMYWYQQKSSQAPKLLFHYYDKDFNNEADTPDNFQSRRPNTSFCFLDIRSPGLGDTAMYLCATSREAGGNEQFFGPGTRLTVL.

The chain recombines TRBV27 with TRBJ1-6; tentatively, D is TRBD1 (6 bases). Trimming removed 6 bases from V and 13 bases from J, with 16 bases in between. The CDR3 covers 13 residues. Germline CDR1 reads MNHEY; CDR2 reads SMNVEV (reference sequence). The chain's CDR3 is CASRWISGGPLHF. The CDR3 DNA sequence: TGTGCCAGCAGATGGATTTCGGGGGGCCCCCTCCACTTT.

The chain couples TRBV6-2 or TRBV6-3 to TRBJ1-1; D remains unclear. The CDR3 is made up of 14 amino acids. The germline CDR1 and CDR2 sequences are MNHEY and SVGEGT. V was trimmed by 6 bases and J by 7 bases, leaving 18 bases between them. CDR3 in DNA: TGTGCCAGCAGCCGCTTACAAGTCTTGGGTGAAGCTTTCTTT. Residues: CASSRLQVLGEAFF.

This clonotype was seen only a few times. This chain uses TRBV9 with TRBJ2-2; unclear D gene. The length of the CDR3 is 13 residues. Trimming took 5 bases from V and 6 from J, leaving 11 bases between them. Germline V CDR1 and CDR2: SGDLS, YYNGEE. CDR3 sequence reads: CASRSRSPGELFF. The CDR3 DNA reads as TGTGCCAGCAGATCAAGGTCCCCCGGGGAGCTGTTTTTT.

This chain joins TRBV4-1 and TRBJ1-1, with D uncertain. Germline loops: CDR1 MGHRA, CDR2 YSYEKL. Trimming left V 2 bases short and J 4 bases short, with 5 bases between. The CDR3 has 12 amino acids. The CDR3 loop is CASSQPLTEAFF. The CDR3 DNA follows: TGCGCCAGCAGCCAACCTCTCACTGAAGCTTTCTTT.

This clonotype occurred many times. This chain connects TRBV7-2 to TRBJ1-3, with D perhaps TRBD1 (5 bases). Per germline, CDR1 SGHTA and CDR2 FQGNSA. This CDR3 has 16 amino acids. V lost 3 bases and J lost 0, with 12 bases in between. In nucleotides, the CDR3 is TGTGCCAGCAGCTTTAACAGGCGCTACTCTGGAAACACCATATATTTT. Residues: CASSFNRRYSGNTIYF.

There are a few counts of this clonotype. The V gene is TRBV7-8, the J gene TRBJ2-3; unclear D gene. The CDR3 totals 15 residues. The V gene lost 2 bases and the J gene lost 5 bases, with 14 bases spanning the gap. Germline CDR1 and CDR2: SGHVS and FQNEAQ. CDR3 bases: TGTGCCAGCAGCTTACCAGGACGGGTACAAGATACGCAGTATTTT. Translating it yields CASSLPGRVQDTQYF.

CDR3 residues: CAIRITVQEPLPGANVLTF. CDR3 bases: TGTGCCATCAGAATTACGGTACAGGAACCACTTCCTGGGGCCAACGTCCTGACTTTC. The chain carries TRBV10-3 and TRBJ2-6, with D possibly TRBD1 on 5 matching bases. The length of the CDR3 is 19 residues. CDR1 is ENHRY, CDR2 SYGVKD, per germline. The V and J ends lost 6 bases and 2 bases respectively, with 23 bases between them.

V gene TRBV12-3 or TRBV12-4 combines with J gene TRBJ1-1, with D possibly being TRBD1 (6 bases). The CDR3 sequence is 17 residues long. V was pared by 7 bases and J by 1 base, with 22 bases between. The CDR3 nucleotides read TGTGCCAGCAAGGGGGGCGAAGGACACAGGTGGAACACTGAAGCTTTCTTT. It specifies CASKGGEGHRWNTEAFF.

This clonotype was counted a few times. The CDR3 nucleotides are TGTGCCAGCAGCTTCGGCCCCGACAGGGAACGAAATCAGCCCCAGCATTTT. This gives the protein CASSFGPDRERNQPQHF. This chain links TRBV5-5 with TRBJ1-5; 7 positions match TRBD1. This CDR3 is built from 17 residues. V dropped 2 bases and J dropped 4; count of bases not matched to a gene: 12. Germline lookup yields CDR1 SGHKS and CDR2 YYEKEE (reference sequence).

This clonotype was counted at least ten times. V is TRBV7-2 and J is TRBJ2-1; 7 positions match TRBD2. The V segment lost 8 bases and the J segment 8 bases; nucleotides outside the gene matches: 12. The CDR3 is made up of 14 amino acids. Germline lookup yields CDR1 SGHTA and CDR2 FQGNSA. The CDR3 region is CASSPVGGEHEQFF. The CDR3 DNA follows: TGTGCCAGCTCCCCAGTGGGGGGGGAGCATGAGCAGTTCTTC. Together with reference TRBV7-2 and TRBJ2-1, the CDR3 gives the full variable domain: GAGVSQSPSNKVTEKGKDVELRCDPISGHTALYWYRQSLGQGLEFLIYFQGNSAPDKSGLPSDRFSAERTGGSVSTLTIQRTQQEDSAVYLCASSPVGGEHEQFFGPGTRLTVL.

The table lists this clonotype with a few counts. The J gene is TRBJ1-5, the V gene TRBV6-2 or TRBV6-3; 10 positions agree with TRBD1. V was clipped by 11 bases and J by 0 bases; unmatched bases: 16. This CDR3 has 18 residues. The germline V gene encodes CDR1 MNHEY and CDR2 SVGEGT. In DNA, the CDR3 is TGTGCCGCAGCCCCAGGGACAGGGGAGTCATATAGCAATCAGCCCCAGCATTTT. It codes for CAAAPGTGESYSNQPQHF.